This T cell receptor beta chain was sequenced in a study of tumor-infiltrating lymphocytes in glioblastoma multiforme. This clonotype is medium-sized. From germline, CDR1 is MGHRA and CDR2 YSYEKL. After removal of 0 bases from V and 6 bases from J, the junction contained 7 bases not matched to a gene. The CDR3 extends over 17 amino acids. Multiple V-beta primers and a C-beta primer amplified TCRB from RNA. Input was roughly 0.46 ug total RNA, reverse-transcribed with a C-beta primer. Unique molecular identifiers were not described for the libraries. TCRdb ran MiXCR on the multiplex PCR reads and lists one entry per CDR3 protein. The repertoire holds about 10,000 distinct CDR3 sequences, around 68% seen once, with 30% to 45% in the top ten.

The J gene is TRBJ1-6, the V gene TRBV4-1; 8 nucleotides agree with TRBD1. This clonotype was sampled from a male donor with glioblastoma. Sample: brain tumor tissue. The CDR3 DNA is TGCGCCAGCAGCCAAGATAGGAGACAGGGGATTAATTCACCCCTCCACTTT. Translated: CASSQDRRQGINSPLHF.